The 25 T cell receptor beta chains given below trace back to one sample, sequenced in a study of radiotherapy plus CTLA-4 blockade in lung cancer. Only in-frame clones appear in the TCRdb table, and some are missing; sequencing was by immunoSEQ multiplex PCR. In the table there are approximately 99,000 clones, around nine tenths of which are singletons. This specimen consisted of peripheral blood, obtained from a patient treated with radiotherapy plus ipilimumab. These receptors were obtained from a human donor with non-small cell lung cancer that progressed on radiotherapy plus ipilimumab.

This chain links TRBV19 with TRBJ2-1; D possibly corresponds to TRBD1 (6 bases). Per germline, CDR1 LNHDA and CDR2 SQIVND (reference sequence). The CDR3 covers 15 residues. The ends were cut back, 2 bases at V and 11 bases at J, with 19 bases in the middle. The CDR3 sequence is CASSIFAGAIEKQFF. CDR3 sequence (DNA): TGTGCCAGTAGTATATTCGCAGGGGCTATAGAGAAGCAGTTCTTC.

The chain links TRBV20-1 to TRBJ2-1; D is ambiguous. CDR1 and CDR2 from the germline V gene are DFQATT and SNEGSKA (reference sequence). The V and J ends lost 4 bases and 9 bases respectively, with 10 bases between them. The CDR3 extends over 11 amino acids. The CDR3 sequence is CSANIRTEQFF. The DNA for the CDR3 is TGCAGTGCTAATATACGGACTGAGCAGTTCTTC.

This chain connects TRBV2 to TRBJ1-5; tentatively, D is TRBD1 (5 bases). The V gene's germline CDR1 is SNHLY and CDR2 FYNNEI. This CDR3 is 16 amino acids long. V dropped 3 bases and J dropped 2 bases, with 14 bases sitting between them. The CDR3 DNA reads as TGTGCCAGCAGTGATCTTCCGGGGACCCGCAATCAGCCCCAGCATTTT. It codes for CASSDLPGTRNQPQHF.

The chain joins TRBV15 to TRBJ1-1; maybe TRBD1 (5 bases). Germline V gene sequence: CDR1 LNHNV, CDR2 YYDKDF (reference sequence). V was shortened by 6 bases and J by 2 bases, with 13 bases between the two germline ends. The length of the CDR3 is 14 residues. CDR3 in DNA: TGTGCCACCAGGGATAGGGGCGCTAACACTGAAGCTTTCTTT. Amino acid sequence: CATRDRGANTEAFF.

V is TRBV7-9 and J is TRBJ2-7; possible D gene TRBD2, 5 bases. The ends were cut back, 1 base at V and 0 bases at J, with 10 bases in the middle. This CDR3 spans 15 amino acids. Germline V gene data show CDR1 as SEHNR and CDR2 as FQNEAQ (reference sequence). CDR3 region: CASSLGEGRSYEQYF. DNA of the CDR3: TGTGCCAGCAGCTTAGGTGAGGGCCGCTCCTACGAGCAGTACTTC.

The chain is built from TRBV28 and TRBJ1-1; 8 bases line up with TRBD1. Germline loops: CDR1 MDHEN, CDR2 SYDVKM. This CDR3 has 13 amino acids. The V segment lost 7 bases and the J segment 7 bases; nucleotides outside the gene matches: 8. Here the CDR3 DNA reads TGTGCCAGCAAGGCAGGGGGCCTAGTTGAAGCTTTCTTT. Residues: CASKAGGLVEAFF.

This rearrangement joins TRBV15 to TRBJ1-1; 7 bases line up with TRBD1. The germline V gene has CDR1 LNHNV and CDR2 YYDKDF (reference sequence). Trimming took 3 bases from V and 7 from J; bases not matched to a gene: 5. CDR3 length: 13 amino acids. The CDR3 is CATSRGGDSEAFF. The CDR3 region has the DNA TGTGCCACCAGCAGGGGGGGGGACAGTGAAGCTTTCTTT.

The rearrangement uses TRBV5-1 and TRBJ2-5; 7 positions match TRBD1. V dropped 4 bases and J dropped 1; count of bases not matched to a gene: 4. The length of the CDR3 is 14 residues. The germline CDR1 and CDR2 sequences are SGHRS and YFSETQ. CDR3 in amino acids: CASSPGTAQETQYF. The CDR3 DNA sequence: TGCGCCAGCAGCCCCGGGACAGCCCAAGAGACCCAGTACTTC. The full variable domain, with the rest looked up from reference TRBV5-1 and TRBJ2-5, is KAGVTQTPRYLIKTRGQQVTLSCSPISGHRSVSWYQQTPGQGLQFLFEYFSETQRNKGNFPGRFSGRQFSNSRSEMNVSTLELGDSALYLCASSPGTAQETQYFGPGTRLLVL.

The V gene is TRBV5-6, the J gene TRBJ2-7; D gene uncertain. Germline assignment: CDR1 SGHDT and CDR2 YYEEEE. The V end lost 1 base, the J end lost 2 bases, and 13 bases lay between the germline ends. This CDR3 is built from 15 residues. For the CDR3, the DNA is TGTGCCAGCAGCTTGAGTCGCGACCTTGCCTACGAGCAGTACTTC. It yields the protein CASSLSRDLAYEQYF.

J is TRBJ2-5 and V is TRBV2, with D hard to call. The V gene lost 5 bases and the J gene lost 5 bases, with 9 bases spanning the gap. The V gene's germline CDR1 is SNHLY and CDR2 FYNNEI. This CDR3 is 12 amino acids long. The CDR3 coding sequence is TGTGCCAGCAGTATCATGATGGAGACCCAGTACTTC. This translates into CASSIMMETQYF.

The J gene is TRBJ1-1, the V gene TRBV19; a possible D gene is TRBD1 (5 bases). The V gene's germline CDR1 is LNHDA and CDR2 SQIVND (reference sequence). V was trimmed by 6 bases and J by 3 bases, leaving 17 bases between them. The CDR3 is 15 residues long. CDR3 protein: CASRWGTGSDTEAFF. Written as DNA, the CDR3 is TGTGCCAGTAGATGGGGTACAGGATCGGACACTGAAGCTTTCTTT.

This clone came up a few times. The V gene is TRBV29-1, the J gene TRBJ1-2; D is ambiguous. Trimming shortened V by 2 bases and J by 4 bases, and 5 bases separated the two germline ends. This CDR3 comprises 11 residues. Per the germline V gene, CDR1 is SQVTM and CDR2 is ANQGSEA. The CDR3 DNA follows: TGCAGCGTTGAATCAGCCTATGGCTACACCTTC. Amino acids: CSVESAYGYTF.

The gene calls are TRBV6-1 and TRBJ1-2; D not certain. Trimming stripped 2 bases from V and 7 bases from J, with 5 bases between. Germline lookup yields CDR1 MNHNS and CDR2 SASEGT. This CDR3 has 11 amino acids. The CDR3 loop reads CASSEMGGYTF. The CDR3, as DNA: TGTGCCAGCAGTGAAATGGGTGGCTACACCTTC.

The chain combines TRBV2 with TRBJ2-1; TRBD2 aligns across 12 bases. V trimming: 2 bases; J trimming: 9 bases; junction bases outside the gene matches: 5. The CDR3 length is 15 residues. Germline values: CDR1 SNHLY, CDR2 FYNNEI. CDR3 sequence: CASSESSGRAIEQFF. The CDR3, as DNA: TGTGCCAGCAGTGAATCTAGCGGGAGGGCGATTGAGCAGTTCTTC.

V and J are TRBV2 and TRBJ1-1; D is uncertain. The V gene lost 4 bases and the J gene lost 3 bases, with 9 bases spanning the gap. Germline assignment: CDR1 SNHLY and CDR2 FYNNEI. CDR3 length: 13 residues. CDR3 sequence: CASSGRWYTEAFF. The CDR3 DNA is TGTGCCAGCAGTGGTCGGTGGTACACTGAAGCTTTCTTT.

The CDR3 region has the DNA TGTGCCAGTAGTATACAGGGAACAGATACGCAGTATTTT. Translation gives CASSIQGTDTQYF. V is TRBV19 and J is TRBJ2-3; TRBD1 is a possible D gene (5 bases). V dropped 2 bases and J dropped 3 bases, with 6 bases sitting between them. Germline V gene sequence: CDR1 LNHDA, CDR2 SQIVND (reference sequence). CDR3 size: 13 residues.

The chain employs TRBV27 and TRBJ2-1; no firm D call. CDR3 length equals 16 residues. V was cut by 3 bases and J by 10 bases, with 22 bases left in between. Germline lookup yields CDR1 MNHEY and CDR2 SMNVEV (reference sequence). The CDR3 spells CASSFRVAPFLGEQFF. The CDR3 region has the DNA TGTGCCAGCAGTTTCCGGGTAGCCCCTTTCCTAGGCGAGCAGTTCTTC.

V and J are TRBV11-1 and TRBJ1-2, with a weak D call TRBD1 (6 bases). The CDR3 is made up of 14 amino acids. Germline V gives CDR1 SGHAT, CDR2 FQDESV (reference sequence). The V gene lost 5 bases and the J gene lost 5 bases, with 15 bases spanning the gap. The CDR3 nucleotides read TGTGCCAGCAGCCCCCCCGCAGGGGCGTATGGCTACACCTTC. Its translation is CASSPPAGAYGYTF.

J is TRBJ2-2 and V is TRBV4-1; D is perhaps TRBD2 (5 bases). V gave up 3 bases and J gave up 0 bases, with 11 bases separating them. CDR3 length: 16 residues. Germline V lookup: CDR1 MGHRA, CDR2 YSYEKL. CDR3 sequence: CASSQPSRPNTGELFF. The CDR3 bases are TGCGCCAGCAGCCAGCCTAGCAGACCGAACACCGGGGAGCTGTTTTTT.

The rearrangement links TRBV29-1 to TRBJ2-5, with 7 bases lining up with TRBD2. Germline values: CDR1 SQVTM, CDR2 ANQGSEA. Unmatched junction bases numbered 6, after V lost 4 bases and J lost 4 bases. The CDR3 is made up of 13 amino acids. The CDR3 DNA reads as TGCAGCGTTGCGGGGACTATCATAGAGACCCAGTACTTC. Protein sequence: CSVAGTIIETQYF.

The rearrangement links TRBV10-3 to TRBJ1-5; 8 bases align to TRBD1. V lost 0 bases, J lost 4 bases, and 5 bases stayed unmatched. Per the germline V gene, CDR1 is ENHRY and CDR2 is SYGVKD. The CDR3 runs to 16 residues. CDR3 protein: CAISESRTGMNQPQHF. The DNA for the CDR3 is TGTGCCATCAGTGAGTCGAGGACAGGGATGAATCAGCCCCAGCATTTT.

The genes are TRBV30 and TRBJ2-1; 9 bases are a match to TRBD2. The V segment lost 2 bases and the J segment 0 bases; nucleotides outside the gene matches: 11. CDR1 is GTSNPN, CDR2 SVGIG, per germline (reference sequence). The CDR3 runs to 18 residues. CDR3 nucleotide sequence: TGTGCCTGGAGTTTCCCTAGCGGGGACCCAAGCTCCTACAATGAGCAGTTCTTC. This gives the protein CAWSFPSGDPSSYNEQFF.

This sequence joins TRBV11-2 and TRBJ1-5; D is uncertain. The CDR3 loop spans 13 amino acids. Trimming pared 2 bases from V and 7 bases from J, leaving 9 bases between. Germline V lookup: CDR1 SGHAT, CDR2 FQNNGV. CDR3 coding DNA: TGTGCCAGCAGCTTATTGGGAGGGCAGCCCCAGCATTTT. Residues: CASSLLGGQPQHF.

CDR3 DNA: TGTGCCTGGAGTGACGGGGCAGGGAGGGACTCACTCTATGGCTACACCTTC. Translated: CAWSDGAGRDSLYGYTF. The rearrangement joins TRBV30 to TRBJ1-2, with D possibly TRBD1 on 5 matching bases. This CDR3 region has 17 residues. Trimming left V 1 base short and J 4 bases short, with 22 bases between. CDR1 is GTSNPN and CDR2 is SVGIG in the germline V gene (reference sequence).

The rearrangement links TRBV25-1 to TRBJ2-1; D is possibly TRBD1 or TRBD2 (6 bases each). V was pared by 1 base and J by 6 bases, with 16 bases between. Germline CDR1 is MGHDK and CDR2 is SYGVNS. This CDR3 has 16 residues. The CDR3 is CASSESRRGGGNEQFF. As DNA, the CDR3 is TGTGCCAGCAGTGAATCCCGCAGGGGAGGTGGCAATGAGCAGTTCTTC.